These 20 T cell receptor beta chains originate from one sample sequenced in a study of blood T cells in healthy people across ages. Then a second PCR, running roughly 7 to 11 cycles, was carried out with a sample-barcoded 5' primer and a J-beta primer mix. TCRdb itself ran the 5' RACE reads through MiXCR, one entry per CDR3 protein. Of about 900,000 distinct CDR3 sequences in the sample, around 49% were seen once. Sequences were obtained from blood. The source is a man under 40 in good health.

CDR3 nucleotides: TGTGCCAGCAGCCAAGTGGCTGCCCCGCATGGCTACACCTTC. Protein product: CASSQVAAPHGYTF. The rearrangement joins TRBV4-2 to TRBJ1-2; D not certain. V shed 1 base and J shed 6 bases, with 12 bases lying between them. Germline V gene lookup returns CDR1 LGHNA and CDR2 YNFKEQ. The CDR3 loop spans 14 amino acids.

This rearrangement joins TRBV29-1 to TRBJ2-7; D is unclear. The CDR3 totals 13 residues. Trimming cost V 0 bases and J 0 bases, with 6 bases left between them. Germline loops: CDR1 SQVTM, CDR2 ANQGSEA. The CDR3 spells CSVEDGSSYEQYF. CDR3 coding DNA: TGCAGCGTTGAAGACGGTAGCTCCTACGAGCAGTACTTC.

CDR3 nucleotides: TGTGCCAGCAGCTCATATGCCTCGGATTCACCCCTCCACTTT. This sequence encodes CASSSYASDSPLHF. The chain combines TRBV7-3 with TRBJ1-6; no firm D call. Germline-derived CDR1 and CDR2 are SGHTA and FQGTGA. CDR3 length: 14 amino acids. V was cut by 4 bases and J by 8 bases, with 12 bases left in between.

This clonotype was observed many times. One end of the junction fails to match germline, which may point to a read error. The V and J genes are TRBV4-1 and TRBJ2-7, with 8 positions matching TRBD1. This CDR3 is built from 15 residues. Germline CDR1 reads MGHRA; CDR2 reads YSYEKL. In nucleotides, the CDR3 is TGTGCCAGCAGCCAAGCCGGGACAGGAGCCTACGAGCAGTACTTC. It encodes CASSQAGTGAYEQYF.

This clonotype was seen a few times. This chain links TRBV4-1 with TRBJ2-5; D unresolved. The germline V and J ends were trimmed by 0 bases and 1 base, with 6 bases remaining between them. The CDR3 is made up of 14 amino acids. CDR1 is MGHRA, CDR2 YSYEKL, per germline. CDR3 amino acids: CASSQEPAQETQYF. CDR3 DNA sequence: TGCGCCAGCAGCCAAGAGCCTGCCCAAGAGACCCAGTACTTC.

Only a few counts were recorded for this clonotype. The chain carries TRBV4-3 and TRBJ2-5; D gene uncertain. Trimming pared 3 bases from V and 2 bases from J, leaving 10 bases between. The V gene's germline CDR1 is LGHNA and CDR2 YSLEER. The CDR3 sequence is 14 residues long. Here the CDR3 reads CASSQNREQETQYF. In nucleotides, the CDR3 is TGCGCCAGCAGCCAGAACAGAGAGCAAGAGACCCAGTACTTC.

The V gene is TRBV6-2 or TRBV6-3, the J gene TRBJ1-2; tentatively, D is TRBD1 (6 bases). Germline V gene lookup returns CDR1 MNHEY and CDR2 SVGEGT. The V gene lost 6 bases and the J gene lost 8 bases, with 13 bases spanning the gap. The CDR3 sequence is 12 residues long. CDR3 region: CASRWTVGGYTF. As DNA, the CDR3 is TGTGCCAGCAGGTGGACAGTTGGCGGCTACACCTTC.

The rearrangement joins TRBV7-2 to TRBJ2-7; D possibly matches TRBD1 or TRBD2 (5 bases each). The CDR3 has 14 residues. In germline, CDR1 is SGHTA, CDR2 FQGNSA. With 5 bases removed from V and 2 bases from J, the gap between germline ends came to 13 bases. Written as DNA, the CDR3 is TGTGCCAGCAGCCCGGGACGGCAAACCTACGAGCAGTACTTC. Protein: CASSPGRQTYEQYF.

The chain has TRBV6-2 or TRBV6-3 and TRBJ2-7, with 7 bases lining up with TRBD1. This CDR3 has 15 residues. Germline lookup yields CDR1 MNHEY and CDR2 SVGEGT. V gave up 7 bases and J gave up 1 base; unmatched junction bases: 10. The CDR3 coding sequence is TGTGCCAGCACCGAAACAGGGGTCGGGTCCTACGAGCAGTACTTC. Translation: CASTETGVGSYEQYF.

The genes are TRBV3-1 and TRBJ2-3; D remains ambiguous. In germline, CDR1 is LGHDT, CDR2 YNNKEL (reference sequence). Trimming took 2 bases from V and 6 from J, leaving 18 bases between them. The CDR3 spans 16 residues. This chain's CDR3 is CASSQSGSSRWDTQYF. In DNA, the CDR3 is TGTGCCAGCAGCCAATCTGGCTCGTCTAGGTGGGATACGCAGTATTTT.

This rearrangement joins TRBV10-3 to TRBJ2-1; weak D call: TRBD2 (6 bases). CDR1 and CDR2 (germline): ENHRY, SYGVKD. The CDR3 has 12 residues. Trimming stripped 11 bases from V and 8 bases from J, with 16 bases between. CDR3: CAHRGVSDEQFF. As DNA, the CDR3 is TGTGCCCACCGCGGGGTTTCCGATGAGCAGTTCTTC.

This clonotype has a handful of counts. The V call is TRBV6-5, the J call TRBJ2-1, with 11 bases identical to TRBD1. V trimming: 5 bases; J trimming: 4 bases; junction bases outside the gene matches: 7. Per the germline V gene, CDR1 is MNHEY and CDR2 is SVGAGI. The CDR3 spans 16 residues. The CDR3 coding sequence is TGTGCCAGCAGTAACCGCGGGACAGGGGGTTACAATGAGCAGTTCTTC. Encoded protein: CASSNRGTGGYNEQFF.

This clonotype turned up a few times. The chain combines TRBV7-8 with TRBJ2-5, with TRBD1 identical over 7 bases. J was trimmed by 2 bases and V by 8 bases; bases with no gene match: 5. This CDR3 has 13 amino acids. Germline V gene data show CDR1 as SGHVS and CDR2 as FQNEAQ. DNA of the CDR3: TGTGCCAGCGGGACAGTACCTCAAGAGACCCAGTACTTC. Translation: CASGTVPQETQYF.

The gene calls are TRBV9 and TRBJ2-3; D not resolved. This CDR3 is built from 15 residues. Trimming took 0 bases from V and 1 from J, leaving 9 bases between them. CDR1 and CDR2 (germline): SGDLS, YYNGEE. As DNA, the CDR3 is TGTGCCAGCAGCGTAGAGGCAGGCCGCACAGATACGCAGTATTTT. As protein: CASSVEAGRTDTQYF.

In its sample, this clonotype was seen a few times. The gene calls are TRBV20-1 and TRBJ2-3; TRBD2 matches at 7 bases. Trimming removed 2 bases from V and 8 bases from J; junction bases left unmatched: 7. Germline values: CDR1 DFQATT, CDR2 SNEGSKA (reference sequence). The CDR3 length is 13 residues. The DNA for the CDR3 is TGCAGTGCTAGATGGGGGGGTGAGGGTACGCAGTATTTT. Translation gives CSARWGGEGTQYF.

CDR3 protein: CASSDPTRSTDTQYF. CDR3 sequence (DNA): TGTGCCAGCAGTGACCCTACTAGGAGCACAGATACGCAGTATTTT. The chain is built from TRBV2 and TRBJ2-3; the D gene is possibly TRBD2 (5 bases). This CDR3 spans 15 amino acids. Between the trimmed V and J ends, which lost 3 bases and 0 bases, there was a span of 10 bases. Germline values: CDR1 SNHLY, CDR2 FYNNEI.

The chain employs TRBV7-8 and TRBJ2-5, with a weak D call TRBD2 (6 bases). Trimming left V 3 bases short and J 3 bases short, with 17 bases between. The CDR3 spans 16 residues. In germline, CDR1 is SGHVS, CDR2 FQNEAQ. The CDR3 sequence: CASSLPEEGLKETQYF. Written as DNA, the CDR3 is TGTGCCAGCAGCTTGCCGGAGGAGGGGTTAAAAGAGACCCAGTACTTC.

The V gene is TRBV20-1, the J gene TRBJ2-3; a possible D gene is TRBD2 (6 bases). CDR3 length equals 15 residues. V dropped 5 bases and J dropped 4 bases, with 19 bases sitting between them. Germline values: CDR1 DFQATT, CDR2 SNEGSKA (reference sequence). DNA for the CDR3: TGCAGTGCTCTGGCTCCGGGACGGGGGTCAGATACGCAGTATTTT. Encoded protein: CSALAPGRGSDTQYF.

For this clonotype: At one of its ends the junction is not consistent with the germline gene, which may arise from a read error. The chain combines TRBV4-3 with TRBJ2-7; 7 bases map to TRBD1. From germline, CDR1 is LGHNA and CDR2 YSLEER. The CDR3 length is 13 residues. The DNA of the CDR3 is TGCGCCGGCAGCCAAGACAGGGTCTACGAGCAGTACTTC. It yields the protein CAGSQDRVYEQYF.

This clonotype has a handful of counts. The chain recombines TRBV6-5 with TRBJ2-7; the match to TRBD1 covers 10 bases. With 6 bases clipped from V and 5 bases from J, the junction kept 10 bases outside the gene matches. The CDR3 is made up of 15 amino acids. Germline CDR1 MNHEY, CDR2 SVGAGI. The CDR3 DNA reads TGTGCCAGCAGCCAGGGACAGGGGCGCCCCCACGAGCAGTACTTC. It is translated as CASSQGQGRPHEQYF.